These T cell receptor beta chains were read from a single sample in a study of molecular identifiers for immune sequencing clone quantification. One entry per CDR3 protein, called by TCRdb with MiXCR from the PCR reads. Of approximately 500,000 distinct CDR3 sequences in the sample, over 20% were seen once. What was sequenced was naive CD8+ T cells from blood, with Jurkat cell RNA spiked in. The receptors stem from a human donor in good health. Some libraries in this study had Jurkat cell RNA spiked in. Each CDR3 is given with its conserved first and last residue. D genes are given only for firm matches. Clone size, where shown, is once, few, many, or a class for clones that have expanded.

cdr3_nt	cdr3_aa	d_call	j_call	v_call	clone_size
TGCAGTGCTAGGGAACTAGCGGGAGTAGATAATGAGCAGTTCTTC	CSARELAGVDNEQFF	TRBD2	TRBJ2-1	TRBV20-1	-
TGCAGTGCTCCATTAGGGTTCTATGGCTACACCTTC	CSAPLGFYGYTF	-	TRBJ1-2	TRBV20-1	-
TGTGCCAGCAGCTTGGAGAGCGACATCCCGCGCCCGAACACCGGGGAGCTGTTTTTT	CASSLESDIPRPNTGELFF	-	TRBJ2-2	TRBV5-6	-
TGTGCCAGCAGCCCAGGGACGGAAATGAACACTGAAGCTTTCTTT	CASSPGTEMNTEAFF	-	TRBJ1-1	TRBV9	many
TGTGCCAGCAGTCCGGGGGCGGCGATTCAGTACTTC	CASSPGAAIQYF	-	TRBJ2-4	TRBV5-6	many
TGTGCCAGCAGCCGAACCCTCTCGCCCAAGACTAGCGGGGGGGCCTCCGAGTACTTC	CASSRTLSPKTSGGASEYF	-	TRBJ2-5	TRBV3-2	-
TGCGCCAGCAGCCGAGATACAGGCTACGAGCAGTACTTC	CASSRDTGYEQYF	-	TRBJ2-7	TRBV4-3	-
TGCAGTGCTAGAGATCGATTCGGGGGGGAAAAGACAGATACGCAGTATTTT	CSARDRFGGEKTDTQYF	TRBD2	TRBJ2-3	TRBV20-1	-
TGCAGTGCTAGCGACAGGGACTCTTCCTACGAGCAGTACTTC	CSASDRDSSYEQYF	-	TRBJ2-7	TRBV20-1	few
TGTGCCAGCAGTTTCCTGAGCTCACCCCTCCACTTT	CASSFLSSPLHF	-	TRBJ1-6	TRBV27	many
TGTGCCAGCGAGCTAGCCTACGAGCAGTACTTC	CASELAYEQYF	-	TRBJ2-7	TRBV7-9	many